This T cell receptor (beta chain) is from a study of OX40 agonist ivuxolimab in advanced cancers. Study-level information: Earlier treatment with anti-PD-1, anti-PD-L1 or anti-CTLA-4 was permitted, and around 43% had received some.

Profiling relied on immunoSEQ multiplex PCR, and the TCRdb table lists in-frame clones only, not all of them. The sample lists more than 85,000 clones; 91% were seen once. Overall study findings and caveats: Some patients who did not respond also had low normalized T-cell clonal expansion. Partial responders receiving 0.1-3.0 mg/kg showed among the lowest clonal expansion. The work left the antigen specificity of expanded peripheral T cells undetermined.

On this clone: Its cognate antigen is unknown. One end of the junction varies from germline; a read error may be responsible.

The CDR3 loop spans 21 amino acids. The germline gives CDR1 MDHEN, CDR2 SYDVKM. This chain joins TRBV28 and TRBJ2-7; 10 bases fit TRBD2. The TCR originated in an adult with an advanced solid tumor such as melanoma, head and neck, liver or kidney cancer. Sequenced material: CD4+ or CD8+ T cells sorted from blood, taken in a trial of the OX40 agonist ivuxolimab. The CDR3 region has the DNA TGTGCCAGCAGCTTATACCACTCGTCCCTGAGGACTAGCGGTTCTTCCTACGAGCAGTACTTC. Translating it yields CASSLYHSSLRTSGSSYEQYF.